This is a list of T cell receptor beta chains from one sample in a study of OX40 agonist ivuxolimab in advanced cancers. The repertoire was sequenced with immunoSEQ multiplex PCR; TCRdb's copy has only in-frame clones and lacks some. Altogether tens of thousands of clones are present, nearly 95% being singletons, with the ten largest covering roughly 25%. Sample: CD4+ or CD8+ T cells sorted from blood, taken in a trial of the OX40 agonist ivuxolimab. Receptors were obtained from an adult with an advanced solid tumor such as melanoma, head and neck, liver or kidney cancer. Each CDR3 is given with its conserved first and last residue. Fields, in order: D gene, V gene, clone size, J gene, CDR3 protein, CDR3 DNA. D genes are given only for firm matches. Clone size is shown for a subset of rows, as once, few, many or a class of expanded clone.

TRBD1	TRBV18	-	TRBJ1-1	CASSDRVAPEAFF	TGTGCCAGCTCAGACAGGGTGGCGCCTGAAGCTTTCTTT
TRBD1	TRBV10-1	-	TRBJ2-3	CASGGQGETDTQYF	TGCGCCAGCGGGGGACAGGGAGAGACAGATACGCAGTATTTT
TRBD2	TRBV4-1	-	TRBJ2-2	CASSPSGGAGGELFF	TGCGCCAGCAGCCCGTCGGGGGGGGCTGGCGGGGAGCTGTTTTTT
-	TRBV28	-	TRBJ1-2	CATAPSDVNYGYTF	TGTGCCACCGCTCCTTCCGACGTTAACTATGGCTACACCTTC
-	TRBV4-1	-	TRBJ2-1	CASSQVTGRNEQFF	TGCGCCAGCAGCCAAGTGACAGGGAGGAATGAGCAGTTCTTC
-	TRBV10-2	-	TRBJ1-3	CASSELDHRGWYF	TGCGCCAGCAGTGAGTTGGATCATCGGGGTTGGTATTTT
TRBD2	TRBV27	-	TRBJ2-3	CASSLKQGGQDTQYF	TGTGCCAGCAGTTTAAAGCAGGGAGGGCAAGATACGCAGTATTTT
-	TRBV18	once	TRBJ2-1	CASSPSEGEAYNEQFF	TGTGCCAGCTCACCATCGGAGGGAGAGGCCTACAATGAGCAGTTCTTC
-	TRBV15	-	TRBJ1-2	CATSDRDPSVTGYTF	TGTGCCACCAGCGACCGGGACCCCTCCGTTACAGGCTACACCTTC
TRBD2	TRBV4-3	-	TRBJ2-7	CASSHTSGEYEQYF	TGCGCCAGCAGCCATACTAGCGGGGAATACGAGCAGTACTTC
-	TRBV4-1	-	TRBJ2-7	CASSQVAGTTYEQYF	TGCGCCAGCAGCCAAGTGGCAGGCACGACATACGAGCAGTACTTC
-	TRBV9	-	TRBJ2-3	CASSVDGIGGTDTQYF	TGTGCCAGCAGCGTAGATGGGATAGGCGGCACAGATACGCAGTATTTT
TRBD2	TRBV15	-	TRBJ2-7	CATSTRLAETYEQYF	TGTGCCACCAGCACCCGACTAGCGGAGACCTACGAGCAGTACTTC
TRBD2	TRBV7-8	-	TRBJ2-2	CASSFRREGTGELFF	TGTGCCAGCAGCTTCCGGCGGGAGGGGACCGGGGAGCTGTTTTTT
-	TRBV7-9	-	TRBJ2-2	CASSPDGFPGTGELFF	TGTGCCAGCAGCCCCGACGGGTTCCCGGGGACCGGGGAGCTGTTTTTT
-	TRBV23-1	-	TRBJ2-7	CASSQPWGAGEQYF	TGCGCCAGCAGTCAACCGTGGGGCGCGGGGGAGCAGTACTTC
-	TRBV19	-	TRBJ2-4	CASSIWGGPKNIQYF	TGTGCCAGTAGTATATGGGGGGGGCCCAAAAACATTCAGTACTTC
-	TRBV6-1	-	TRBJ2-7	CASSALPQSSYEQYF	TGTGCCAGCAGTGCCCTGCCCCAGAGCTCCTACGAGCAGTACTTC
-	TRBV7-2	-	TRBJ2-1	CASSLLLGSYNEQFF	TGTGCCAGCAGCCTTCTACTCGGCTCCTACAATGAGCAGTTCTTC
TRBD1	TRBV27	-	TRBJ2-7	CASKPQGASYEQYF	TGTGCCAGCAAGCCTCAGGGGGCTTCCTACGAGCAGTACTTC
-	TRBV6-1	-	TRBJ2-2	CASSETVAGELFF	TGTGCCAGCAGTGAGACAGTAGCCGGGGAGCTGTTTTTT
-	TRBV6-5	-	TRBJ1-2	CASLSPGKEDGYTF	TGTGCCAGCCTGAGCCCGGGGAAGGAAGATGGCTACACCTTC
TRBD2	TRBV7-9	-	TRBJ2-7	CASSIPGGYEQYF	TGTGCCAGCAGCATTCCGGGAGGCTACGAGCAGTACTTC
TRBD2	TRBV4-1	-	TRBJ2-3	CASSHLNLAGGPRDTQYF	TGCGCCAGCAGCCATCTTAACTTAGCGGGAGGGCCAAGGGATACGCAGTATTTT
-	TRBV10-3	-	TRBJ2-1	CATGASVYNEQFF	TGTGCCACCGGGGCTAGTGTCTACAATGAGCAGTTCTTC
-	TRBV5-4	-	TRBJ2-5	CASSLEQETQYF	TGTGCCAGCAGCTTGGAGCAAGAGACCCAGTACTTC
TRBD2	TRBV6-5	-	TRBJ2-7	CASSYSGGLEQYF	TGTGCCAGCAGTTACAGCGGGGGCCTCGAGCAGTACTTC
-	TRBV4-3	-	TRBJ2-1	CASSPRTDYNEQFF	TGCGCCAGCAGCCCGCGGACAGACTACAATGAGCAGTTCTTC
-	TRBV19	-	TRBJ1-1	CASSIVGAEAFF	TGTGCCAGTAGTATAGTAGGGGCTGAAGCTTTCTTT
TRBD2	TRBV5-4	-	TRBJ2-3	CASSRGWREIADTQYF	TGTGCCAGCAGCCGTGGTTGGCGGGAGATCGCAGATACGCAGTATTTT
-	TRBV6-5	-	TRBJ1-2	CASSYYPLYNYGYTF	TGTGCCAGCAGTTACTACCCCCTATATAACTATGGCTACACCTTC
-	TRBV6-5	-	TRBJ2-2	CASSYSAGELFF	TGTGCCAGCAGTTACTCGGCCGGGGAGCTGTTTTTT
TRBD2	TRBV5-4	-	TRBJ2-1	CASSSSGLAGSNEQFF	TGTGCCAGCAGCTCCTCCGGGCTAGCGGGATCCAATGAGCAGTTCTTC
-	TRBV5-5	-	TRBJ2-3	CASSGDMGLLITDTQYF	TGTGCCAGCAGCGGCGACATGGGGCTATTAATCACAGATACGCAGTATTTT
TRBD2	TRBV6-4	-	TRBJ2-1	CASSLAGSGNEQFF	TGTGCCAGCAGTCTAGCGGGTTCGGGCAATGAGCAGTTCTTC
TRBD1	TRBV7-2	-	TRBJ1-4	CASSRRSQGASTNEKLFF	TGTGCCAGCAGCCGACGATCACAGGGGGCGTCAACTAATGAAAAACTGTTTTTT
TRBD1	TRBV18	-	TRBJ2-2	CASSPPQGANTGELFF	TGTGCCAGCTCACCCCCCCAGGGGGCGAACACCGGGGAGCTGTTTTTT
-	TRBV9	-	TRBJ2-7	CASSVGRGVGYEQYF	TGTGCCAGCAGCGTAGGTCGAGGGGTTGGCTACGAGCAGTACTTC
TRBD2	TRBV27	-	TRBJ2-2	CASRPAGSGTGELFF	TGTGCCAGCAGACCAGCGGGATCGGGCACCGGGGAGCTGTTTTTT
-	TRBV6-1	-	TRBJ2-7	CASSDLVSYEQYF	TGTGCCAGCAGTGACCTAGTATCCTACGAGCAGTACTTC
TRBD1	TRBV19	-	TRBJ1-5	CASSTLGQGSRQPQHF	TGTGCCAGTAGTACCCTGGGACAGGGTAGTCGTCAGCCCCAGCATTTT
TRBD2	TRBV7-6	-	TRBJ2-2	CASSLAGNTGELFF	TGTGCCAGCAGCCTAGCGGGAAATACCGGGGAGCTGTTTTTT
-	TRBV5-1	once	TRBJ2-3	CASSLASGNTQYF	TGCGCCAGCAGCTTGGCCTCAGGGAATACGCAGTATTTT
-	TRBV30	once	TRBJ2-7	CAWKGVAEQYF	TGTGCCTGGAAGGGGGTTGCCGAGCAGTACTTC
-	TRBV5-1	once	TRBJ2-7	CASSLAGNEQYF	TGCGCCAGCAGCTTGGCAGGGAACGAGCAGTACTTC
-	TRBV4-1	-	TRBJ2-7	CASSPPAGSEQYF	TGCGCCAGCAGCCCCCCAGCGGGCTCCGAGCAGTACTTC
-	TRBV27	-	TRBJ2-7	CASSPGLSSYEQYF	TGTGCCAGCAGCCCGGGACTGAGCTCCTACGAGCAGTACTTC
TRBD1	TRBV30	-	TRBJ2-5	CAWTTGDEETQYF	TGTGCCTGGACAACAGGGGATGAGGAGACCCAGTACTTC
TRBD2	TRBV30	-	TRBJ2-3	CAWRRGAGGNLAGGPSRDTQYF	TGTGCCTGGAGAAGGGGGGCAGGGGGCAATCTAGCGGGAGGGCCGAGTAGGGATACGCAGTATTTT
-	TRBV28	-	TRBJ2-1	CASSLLASPYNEQFF	TGTGCCAGCAGTTTATTAGCGTCCCCCTACAATGAGCAGTTCTTC
TRBD2	TRBV7-9	-	TRBJ2-5	CASSLNGIAGGLETQYF	TGTGCCAGCAGCTTAAACGGGATAGCGGGAGGTCTAGAGACCCAGTACTTC
-	TRBV29-1	-	TRBJ2-1	CSVGGGNEQFF	TGCAGCGTTGGGGGCGGGAATGAGCAGTTCTTC
-	TRBV5-6	-	TRBJ2-1	CASSGRQWGSYNEQFF	TGTGCCAGCAGCGGGAGACAGTGGGGCTCGTACAATGAGCAGTTCTTC
TRBD2	TRBV10-1	-	TRBJ2-3	CASSEKGLAETSTDTQYF	TGCGCCAGCAGTGAGAAGGGACTAGCGGAAACTAGCACAGATACGCAGTATTTT
-	TRBV9	-	TRBJ2-1	CASSVGGRGRSDEQFF	TGTGCCAGCAGCGTAGGGGGGCGGGGCCGGTCCGATGAGCAGTTCTTC